The 32 T cell receptor beta chains listed next were all sequenced from one sample in a study of technical replicates of blood from several donors. This table comes from immunoSEQ multiplex PCR, and its TCRdb copy is limited to in-frame clones, with some not included. The sample contains under 35,000 clones, roughly 92% of which appear only once. Sequenced input: PBMCs. Receptor source: a human donor in good health. Some clones in this sample may be carry-over from other donors' samples.

The chain recombines TRBV11-1 with TRBJ2-3, with no clear D. The CDR3 length is 13 residues. Germline values: CDR1 SGHAT, CDR2 FQDESV (reference sequence). The V gene lost 5 bases and the J gene lost 1 base, with 7 bases spanning the gap. The CDR3 bases are TGTGCCAGCAGCCACTTAGGCACAGATACGCAGTATTTT. It codes for CASSHLGTDTQYF.

This clone was seen only once. V and J are TRBV5-4 and TRBJ2-7, with 10 nucleotides matching TRBD2. Germline V lookup: CDR1 SGHNT, CDR2 YYREEE (reference sequence). Unmatched junction bases numbered 9, after V lost 3 bases and J lost 0 bases. The CDR3 sequence is 17 residues long. The CDR3 reads CASSSRTSGLYSYEQYF. For the CDR3, the DNA is TGTGCCAGCAGCTCGCGGACTAGCGGTCTGTACTCCTACGAGCAGTACTTC. Filled out from reference TRBV5-4 and TRBJ2-7, the complete variable domain reads ETGVTQSPTHLIKTRGQQVTLRCSSQSGHNTVSWYQQALGQGPQFIFQYYREEENGRGNFPPRFSGLQFPNYSSELNVNALELDDSALYLCASSSRTSGLYSYEQYFGPGTRLTVT.

The chain joins TRBV11-2 to TRBJ1-1, with TRBD1 as a possible D gene (5 bases). From germline, CDR1 is SGHAT and CDR2 FQNNGV. Trimming took 5 bases from V and 0 from J, leaving 10 bases between them. The CDR3 consists of 14 residues. Here the CDR3 DNA reads TGTGCCAGCAGCCCCCGACAGATGAACACTGAAGCTTTCTTT. As protein: CASSPRQMNTEAFF.

The V and J genes are TRBV7-2 and TRBJ2-7; the match to TRBD1 covers 8 bases. Germline V lookup: CDR1 SGHTA, CDR2 FQGNSA. This CDR3 region has 11 residues. The trim removed 8 bases at V and 3 bases at J, leaving 0 bases unmatched. CDR3 DNA: TGTGCCAGCGGGACAGGCTACGAGCAGTACTTC. Translating gives CASGTGYEQYF.

The rearrangement links TRBV5-4 to TRBJ2-5, with 10 bases aligning to TRBD1. The CDR3 contains 15 residues. The V gene's germline CDR1 is SGHNT and CDR2 YYREEE (reference sequence). V dropped 4 bases and J dropped 5; count of bases not matched to a gene: 8. Written as DNA, the CDR3 is TGTGCCAGCAGCCGCCCCGGACAGGGGGGGGAGACCCAGTACTTC. Amino acids: CASSRPGQGGETQYF.

The rearrangement links TRBV5-4 to TRBJ2-1; a weak D match, TRBD1 (6 bases). In germline, CDR1 is SGHNT, CDR2 YYREEE (reference sequence). This CDR3 is built from 15 residues. V gave up 2 bases and J gave up 5 bases, with 14 bases separating them. CDR3 region: CASSFGTNTNNEQFF. CDR3 in DNA: TGTGCCAGCAGCTTTGGGACAAATACCAACAATGAGCAGTTCTTC.

This clone was counted a single time. The chain links TRBV5-1 to TRBJ2-5; the D gene is possibly TRBD2 (6 bases). Germline CDR1 and CDR2: SGHRS and YFSETQ. With 0 bases removed from V and 3 bases from J, the gap between germline ends came to 9 bases. This CDR3 is built from 14 residues. The CDR3 here is CASSLGGGEETQYF. The CDR3 region has the DNA TGCGCCAGCAGCTTGGGTGGAGGGGAAGAGACCCAGTACTTC.

The chain joins TRBV25-1 to TRBJ2-7; D is perhaps TRBD1 (5 bases). The V gene's germline CDR1 is MGHDK and CDR2 SYGVNS. This CDR3 contains 15 residues. The V gene lost 2 bases and the J gene lost 0 bases, with 11 bases spanning the gap. This CDR3 is CASSEGRTYSYEQYF. DNA for the CDR3: TGTGCCAGCAGTGAAGGTAGGACATACTCCTACGAGCAGTACTTC.

The J gene is TRBJ1-2, the V gene TRBV25-1; 8 nucleotides align to TRBD1. Germline CDR1 and CDR2: MGHDK and SYGVNS. CDR3 length equals 13 residues. The V gene end was trimmed by 8 bases and the J gene end by 8 bases; junction bases not matched to a gene: 10. CDR3 nucleotides: TGTGCCAGCCTAGGGCAGGGGGCCAGCGGCTACACCTTC. Protein: CASLGQGASGYTF.

The chain employs TRBV4-1 and TRBJ1-1; 9 bases line up with TRBD1. The germline V gene encodes CDR1 MGHRA and CDR2 YSYEKL. Unmatched junction bases numbered 17, after V lost 6 bases and J lost 3 bases. The CDR3 covers 18 residues. Here the CDR3 DNA reads TGCGCCAGCAGGACGGTAACGGGACAGGGAGGGGTGTACACTGAAGCTTTCTTT. Its translation is CASRTVTGQGGVYTEAFF.

This clone was picked up a small number of times. J is TRBJ2-3 and V is TRBV5-1; D remains unclear. Looked up from germline, CDR1 is SGHRS and CDR2 is YFSETQ. V lost 3 bases, J lost 11 bases, and 22 bases lay in between. This CDR3 comprises 15 residues. CDR3 sequence (DNA): TGCGCCAGCAGCTCCCAGTTAGACGGGTTAAGTGTGCAGTATTTT. The encoded protein is CASSSQLDGLSVQYF.

This chain joins TRBV5-4 and TRBJ1-6; no definite D call. Trimming removed 3 bases at V and 7 bases at J, with 14 bases between. Germline CDR1 SGHNT, CDR2 YYREEE (reference sequence). This CDR3 has 15 amino acids. This CDR3 reads CASSSGGVLNSPLHF. In DNA form, the CDR3 reads TGTGCCAGCAGCTCCGGAGGCGTTCTGAATTCACCCCTCCACTTT.

The rearrangement uses TRBV9 and TRBJ2-5; 15 nucleotides agree with TRBD2. The ends lost 3 bases at V and 9 bases at J; junction bases unmatched: 6. In germline, CDR1 is SGDLS, CDR2 YYNGEE. The CDR3 runs 15 residues. CDR3 bases: TGTGCCAGCAGCGGCGGACTAGCGGGAGGGGCAGCCCAGTACTTC. It is translated as CASSGGLAGGAAQYF.

The V and J genes are TRBV28 and TRBJ2-3; D gene ambiguous. The V gene lost 2 bases and the J gene lost 4 bases, with 13 bases spanning the gap. CDR1 is MDHEN, CDR2 SYDVKM, per germline. The CDR3 totals 15 residues. The CDR3 is CASSLITPSADTQYF. CDR3 coding DNA: TGTGCCAGCAGTTTAATTACCCCCAGCGCAGATACGCAGTATTTT.

This chain connects TRBV19 to TRBJ1-3; D may be TRBD1 (6 bases). V was pared by 6 bases and J by 0 bases, with 9 bases between. CDR3 length: 14 residues. Germline lookup yields CDR1 LNHDA and CDR2 SQIVND (reference sequence). The DNA of the CDR3 is TGTGCCAGTAGATCAGGGGCCTCTGGAAACACCATATATTTT. The encoded protein is CASRSGASGNTIYF.

This chain uses TRBV4-2 with TRBJ2-2; TRBD2 aligns across 10 bases. The junction had 7 bases not matched to a gene; V was cut back by 0 bases and J by 0 bases. The CDR3 has 19 amino acids. Germline loops: CDR1 LGHNA, CDR2 YNFKEQ. CDR3 region: CASSQDGVAGGSNTGELFF. CDR3 nucleotides: TGTGCCAGCAGCCAAGATGGCGTAGCGGGAGGCTCGAACACCGGGGAGCTGTTTTTT.

The chain joins TRBV6-1 to TRBJ1-1; 10 nucleotides agree with TRBD1. V shed 7 bases and J 5 bases; nucleotides not matched to a gene: 7. This CDR3 comprises 14 residues. Germline-derived CDR1 and CDR2 are MNHNS and SASEGT. CDR3 in amino acids: CASTETGGWTEAFF. CDR3 bases: TGTGCCAGCACAGAGACAGGGGGCTGGACTGAAGCTTTCTTT.

V is TRBV19 and J is TRBJ2-4, with D possibly being TRBD2 (6 bases). The ends were cut back, 6 bases at V and 3 bases at J, with 12 bases in the middle. CDR1 LNHDA and CDR2 SQIVND come from the germline V gene (reference sequence). The CDR3 length is 14 residues. This CDR3 reads CASRPGLDKNIQYF. The CDR3 DNA reads TGTGCCAGTAGACCGGGACTGGACAAAAACATTCAGTACTTC.

The chain joins TRBV5-6 to TRBJ2-1; D is perhaps TRBD1 (5 bases). The CDR3 spans 13 residues. Per the germline V gene, CDR1 is SGHDT and CDR2 is YYEEEE. V was trimmed by 4 bases and J by 8 bases, leaving 13 bases between them. This chain's CDR3 is CASSPEQVYEQFF. The CDR3 DNA sequence: TGTGCCAGCAGCCCAGAACAGGTCTATGAGCAGTTCTTC.

With respect to this clone: Germline is not matched at one junction end, which may reflect a read error. The chain joins TRBV5-4 to TRBJ2-7, with 8 bases that match TRBD2. CDR1 is SGHNT and CDR2 is YYREEE in the germline V gene (reference sequence). The CDR3 extends over 15 amino acids. The CDR3 DNA sequence: TGTGTCAGCAGCCCGGGGCGGGGGGTCTCCTACGAGCAGTACTTC. Protein sequence: CVSSPGRGVSYEQYF.

This clone was recorded once. J is TRBJ1-4 and V is TRBV5-1, with TRBD1 identical over 9 bases. Losses at the gene ends were 1 base for V and 3 bases for J; bases not matched to a gene: 1. The CDR3 is 15 residues long. Germline CDR1 reads SGHRS; CDR2 reads YFSETQ. In DNA form, the CDR3 reads TGCGCCAGCAGCTTGACAGGGGGCTCTAATGAAAAACTGTTTTTT. This encodes CASSLTGGSNEKLFF.

The chain uses TRBV6-5 and TRBJ1-1; no reliable D call. V was shortened by 2 bases and J by 6 bases, with 13 bases between the two germline ends. The CDR3 loop spans 14 amino acids. Germline assignment: CDR1 MNHEY and CDR2 SVGAGI. This chain's CDR3 is CASSYDIWASEAFF. CDR3 in DNA: TGTGCCAGCAGTTACGACATCTGGGCGTCTGAAGCTTTCTTT.

Only one count was recorded for this clone. The chain has TRBV19 and TRBJ1-3, with no clear D. V lost 4 bases and J lost 4, with 14 bases in between. There are 15 residues in the CDR3. The V gene's germline CDR1 is LNHDA and CDR2 SQIVND (reference sequence). The CDR3 bases are TGTGCCAGTAGTACCACCGCAGTGTCGGGAAACACCATATATTTT. It codes for CASSTTAVSGNTIYF. The entire variable domain, with the rest obtained from reference TRBV19 and TRBJ1-3, is as follows: DGGITQSPKYLFRKEGQNVTLSCEQNLNHDAMYWYRQDPGQGLRLIYYSQIVNDFQKGDIAEGYSVSREKKESFPLTVTSAQKNPTAFYLCASSTTAVSGNTIYFGEGSWLTVV.

This clone was detected only once. This chain connects TRBV7-8 to TRBJ1-1, with 9 bases fitting TRBD1. The CDR3 runs 18 residues. Trimming cost V 3 bases and J 1 base; bases outside gene matches: 12. Germline V gene sequence: CDR1 SGHVS, CDR2 FQNEAQ. The CDR3 sequence is CASSFWYRGPDKNTEAFF. The CDR3 region has the DNA TGTGCCAGCAGCTTCTGGTACAGGGGGCCCGACAAGAACACTGAAGCTTTCTTT. Supplemented by reference TRBV7-8 and TRBJ1-1, the full variable domain reads GAGVSQSPRYKVAKRGQDVALRCDPISGHVSLFWYQQALGQGPEFLTYFQNEAQLDKSGLPSDRFFAERPEGSVSTLKIQRTQQEDSAVYLCASSFWYRGPDKNTEAFFGQGTRLTVV.

The gene calls are TRBV30 and TRBJ1-5; D remains ambiguous. Germline loops: CDR1 GTSNPN, CDR2 SVGIG (reference sequence). This CDR3 has 13 amino acids. Trimming removed 5 bases from V and 4 bases from J, with 12 bases in between. The CDR3 DNA sequence: TGTGCCTGGGCTTACAGACGAAATCAGCCCCAGCATTTT. Amino acid sequence: CAWAYRRNQPQHF.

The chain is built from TRBV5-6 and TRBJ1-2, with 7 positions matching TRBD1. Germline V CDR1 and CDR2: SGHDT, YYEEEE. Trimming took 4 bases from V and 8 from J; bases not matched to a gene: 8. This CDR3 contains 13 residues. CDR3 sequence: CASSPPDREGYTF. In DNA form, the CDR3 reads TGTGCCAGCAGCCCCCCAGACAGGGAAGGCTACACCTTC.

As DNA, the CDR3 is TGTGCCAGCAGCCCCGGACTAGCGGGAGAGGCGGGAGAGACCCAGTACTTC. Translating gives CASSPGLAGEAGETQYF. V gene TRBV4-2 combines with J gene TRBJ2-5; 13 nucleotides agree with TRBD2. The junction had 9 bases not matched to a gene; V was cut back by 4 bases and J by 4 bases. Germline V lookup: CDR1 LGHNA, CDR2 YNFKEQ. The CDR3 consists of 17 residues.

This chain joins TRBV7-2 and TRBJ2-7, with 11 bases matching TRBD2. V was pared by 5 bases and J by 4 bases, with 4 bases of the junction left unmatched. Germline assignment: CDR1 SGHTA and CDR2 FQGNSA. CDR3 length equals 14 residues. The chain's CDR3 is CASSQGLAAYEQYF. For the CDR3, the DNA is TGTGCCAGCAGCCAGGGACTAGCGGCTTACGAGCAGTACTTC.

This chain connects TRBV7-2 to TRBJ1-2; 7 bases agree with TRBD1. CDR1 SGHTA and CDR2 FQGNSA come from the germline V gene. After removal of 2 bases from V and 4 bases from J, the junction contained 10 bases not matched to a gene. The CDR3 consists of 16 residues. The CDR3 nucleotides are TGTGCCAGCAGCTTATACCAGGGGGAGGTAGGCTATGGCTACACCTTC. Protein product: CASSLYQGEVGYGYTF.

The V and J genes are TRBV7-7 and TRBJ2-7, with D perhaps TRBD1 (6 bases). The germline gives CDR1 SSHAT, CDR2 FNYEAQ (reference sequence). This CDR3 is built from 13 residues. Between the trimmed V and J ends, which lost 2 bases and 6 bases, there was a span of 11 bases. CDR3 amino acids: CASSLSQGSEQYF. In DNA, the CDR3 is TGTGCCAGCAGCTTAAGCCAGGGGAGCGAGCAGTACTTC.

The V call is TRBV7-2, the J call TRBJ2-5; 7 nucleotides line up with TRBD1. Germline-derived CDR1 and CDR2 are SGHTA and FQGNSA. The CDR3 sequence is 14 residues long. The trim removed 1 base at V and 1 base at J, leaving 0 bases unmatched. In nucleotides, the CDR3 is TGTGCCAGCAGCTTAGACAGGGGCCAAGAGACCCAGTACTTC. It yields the protein CASSLDRGQETQYF.

V usage is TRBV5-6 and J usage is TRBJ2-3; the D gene is possibly TRBD1 (5 bases). This CDR3 has 14 amino acids. V lost 4 bases and J lost 3, with 12 bases in between. Germline V gene data show CDR1 as SGHDT and CDR2 as YYEEEE. The CDR3 loop is CASSVRRVTDTQYF. DNA for the CDR3: TGTGCCAGCAGCGTACGCAGGGTAACAGATACGCAGTATTTT.